This passage covers 12 T cell receptor beta chains from one sample sequenced in a study of blood T cell repertoires in COVID-19. Profiled with immunoSEQ multiplex PCR; TCRdb holds only in-frame clones, not every one. In the table there are about 270,000 clones, around nine tenths of which are singletons. Specimen: peripheral blood. These receptors were collected from a middle-aged man with active or convalescent COVID-19.

The chain has TRBV15 and TRBJ2-7; D not resolved. Trimming stripped 1 base from V and 9 bases from J, with 13 bases between. The CDR3 length is 13 residues. Germline V gives CDR1 LNHNV, CDR2 YYDKDF (reference sequence). DNA of the CDR3: TGTGCCACCAGCAGAGTTTACAAGCGAGCGCAGTACTTC. This gives the protein CATSRVYKRAQYF.

The rearrangement links TRBV15 to TRBJ2-7; D may be TRBD1 (6 bases). The CDR3 loop spans 14 amino acids. The germline V gene encodes CDR1 LNHNV and CDR2 YYDKDF (reference sequence). V was clipped by 5 bases and J by 4 bases, with 15 bases between them. The CDR3 nucleotides are TGTGCCACCAGCGTCGAAGGACAGCCTTACGAGCAGTACTTC. Translation gives CATSVEGQPYEQYF.

This rearrangement joins TRBV7-9 to TRBJ1-1; D gene unclear. The CDR3 extends over 14 amino acids. V was cut by 4 bases and J by 1 base, with 10 bases left in between. The germline V gene has CDR1 SEHNR and CDR2 FQNEAQ (reference sequence). DNA of the CDR3: TGTGCCAGCAGCTCCGGACTGACGAACACTGAAGCTTTCTTT. It codes for CASSSGLTNTEAFF.

The chain has TRBV4-2 and TRBJ1-4; 10 positions match TRBD1. Per the germline V gene, CDR1 is LGHNA and CDR2 is YNFKEQ. V was pared by 1 base and J by 8 bases, with 1 base of the junction left unmatched. This CDR3 spans 14 amino acids. The CDR3 nucleotides are TGTGCCAGCAGCCAAGGGACAGGGGGAGAAAAACTGTTTTTT. This encodes CASSQGTGGEKLFF.

The genes are TRBV2 and TRBJ2-3; weak D call: TRBD1 (6 bases). Germline V gene sequence: CDR1 SNHLY, CDR2 FYNNEI. Trimming pared 3 bases from V and 3 bases from J, leaving 13 bases between. CDR3 size: 15 residues. The CDR3 DNA reads as TGTGCCAGCAGTGAGGATGCAGGGGTAACAGATACGCAGTATTTT. Translated: CASSEDAGVTDTQYF.

This chain's CDR3 is CASSLPRGEGTYEQYF. In nucleotides, the CDR3 is TGTGCCAGCAGCCTCCCCCGGGGGGAGGGGACCTACGAGCAGTACTTC. This chain uses TRBV28 with TRBJ2-7; 7 bases are a match to TRBD2. Trimming at V came to 6 bases and at J to 2 bases, leaving 13 bases not matched to a gene. This CDR3 is 16 amino acids long. Germline V CDR1 and CDR2: MDHEN, SYDVKM.

The J gene is TRBJ2-1, the V gene TRBV12-3 or TRBV12-4; D perhaps matches TRBD2 (6 bases). V shed 6 bases and J shed 1 base, with 7 bases lying between them. The CDR3 runs to 13 residues. The CDR3: CASRGGSYNEQFF. In nucleotides, the CDR3 is TGTGCCAGCAGGGGGGGTTCCTACAATGAGCAGTTCTTC.

V usage is TRBV2 and J usage is TRBJ1-3; D ambiguous. CDR1 and CDR2 from the germline V gene are SNHLY and FYNNEI. V lost 8 bases to trimming and J lost 0 bases, with 11 bases between them. There are 14 residues in the CDR3. The CDR3 region has the DNA TGTGCCAGCGTCGAACGGGTCTCTGGAAACACCATATATTTT. It specifies CASVERVSGNTIYF.

This sequence joins TRBV7-9 and TRBJ2-1, with 9 bases identical to TRBD2. Germline trimming cut 5 bases from V and 3 bases from J; bases unmatched to any gene: 5. This CDR3 is 15 amino acids long. Germline V lookup: CDR1 SEHNR, CDR2 FQNEAQ (reference sequence). The DNA for the CDR3 is TGTGCCAGCAGCAACAGCGGGGGGATCTACAATGAGCAGTTCTTC. This translates into CASSNSGGIYNEQFF.

This chain connects TRBV6-5 to TRBJ2-7; possible D gene TRBD2, 7 bases. V was shortened by 7 bases and J by 4 bases, with 20 bases between the two germline ends. Germline CDR1 reads MNHEY; CDR2 reads SVGAGI. The CDR3 is 15 amino acids. In DNA form, the CDR3 reads TGTGCCAGCACTAGGGGGGCGGGAGAGAGATACGAGCAGTACTTC. This gives the protein CASTRGAGERYEQYF.

The V and J genes are TRBV6-5 and TRBJ1-4; no clear D. CDR1 and CDR2 from the germline V gene are MNHEY and SVGAGI. V lost 2 bases and J 0 bases, leaving 7 bases between the germline ends. This CDR3 comprises 15 residues. CDR3 DNA sequence: TGTGCCAGCAGTTACACGGGAGCAACTAATGAAAAACTGTTTTTT. It specifies CASSYTGATNEKLFF.

The chain employs TRBV1 and TRBJ1-5. TRBV1 is an annotated pseudogene. The CDR3 is 14 amino acids. Here the CDR3 DNA reads TGCACCAGCAGTCCTGTCTTGTCCGATCAGCCCCAGCATTTT. It yields the protein CTSSPVLSDQPQHF.